These T cell receptor beta chains were read from a single sample in a study of T cell responses to AZD1222 COVID-19 vaccine. The table came from immunoSEQ multiplex PCR; TCRdb's copy has only in-frame clones and leaves some out. This repertoire shows about 100,000 clones, 93% found once; its top ten account for about 5%. The material sequenced was peripheral blood, taken on day 0 of AZD1222 vaccination. These receptors were obtained from an adult in good health. The CDR3 runs from the conserved cysteine through the conserved F or W. A D gene is named only where the DNA matches it firmly. The size entry is marked missing in some rows and otherwise reads once, few, many or a size class.

clone size,D gene,V gene,J gene,CDR3 protein,CDR3 DNA
.,.,TRBV5-1,TRBJ2-7,CASSSDMGPYEQYF,TGCGCCAGCAGCTCGGACATGGGACCCTACGAGCAGTACTTC
once,.,TRBV4-1,TRBJ1-5,CASSQNRAKNQPQHF,TGCGCCAGCAGCCAGAACCGGGCTAAGAATCAGCCCCAGCATTTT
.,.,TRBV5-1,TRBJ2-2,CASSFTGELFF,TGCGCCAGCAGCTTCACCGGGGAGCTGTTTTTT
.,.,TRBV6-5,TRBJ1-6,CASSYSRETSPLHF,TGTGCCAGCAGTTACTCGAGGGAGACATCACCCCTCCACTTT
once,.,TRBV5-1,TRBJ2-7,CASSLFSGASSYEQYF,TGCGCCAGCAGCTTGTTTTCAGGGGCGAGCTCCTACGAGCAGTACTTC
.,.,TRBV19,TRBJ2-7,CASSSASLGEQYF,TGTGCCAGTAGTTCGGCTAGCTTGGGTGAGCAGTACTTC
.,.,TRBV11-2,TRBJ2-5,CASSFHGTQYF,TGTGCCAGCAGCTTTCACGGGACCCAGTACTTC
.,.,TRBV28,TRBJ2-6,CASSLSHGANVLTF,TGTGCCAGCAGTTTATCTCACGGGGCCAACGTCCTGACTTTC
.,.,TRBV5-1,TRBJ2-1,CASSLGTVSYNEQFF,TGCGCCAGCAGCTTGGGGACAGTATCCTACAATGAGCAGTTCTTC
.,TRBD1,TRBV5-8,TRBJ2-7,CASSPAPDRVDEQYF,TGTGCCAGCAGCCCAGCCCCCGACAGGGTGGACGAGCAGTACTTC
.,.,TRBV18,TRBJ1-5,CASSLQGGAQPQHF,TGTGCCAGCTCACTTCAGGGAGGAGCTCAGCCCCAGCATTTT
.,.,TRBV7-2,TRBJ1-4,CASSLGPPAATNEKLFF,TGTGCCAGCAGCTTAGGACCCCCGGCCGCAACTAATGAAAAACTGTTTTTT
.,TRBD2,TRBV11-2,TRBJ2-7,CASSFRLAGGSYEQYF,TGTGCCAGCAGCTTCCGACTAGCGGGAGGGTCCTACGAGCAGTACTTC
.,.,TRBV6-5,TRBJ2-7,CASNPARGSYEQYF,TGTGCCAGCAACCCAGCCCGGGGCTCCTACGAGCAGTACTTC
.,TRBD2,TRBV11-3,TRBJ2-3,CASSLPSLAGTQYF,TGTGCCAGCAGCTTACCCTCACTAGCGGGTACGCAGTATTTT
.,.,TRBV5-1,TRBJ1-2,CASSITISYGYTF,TGCGCCAGCAGCATTACCATTAGCTATGGCTACACCTTC
.,TRBD1,TRBV7-2,TRBJ2-2,CASSTPGQGADGELFF,TGTGCCAGCAGCACGCCGGGACAGGGGGCGGACGGGGAGCTGTTTTTT
.,TRBD2,TRBV5-6,TRBJ2-1,CASSRPGLAVGREQFF,TGTGCCAGCAGCAGACCGGGACTAGCGGTTGGAAGGGAGCAGTTCTTC
few,TRBD2,TRBV6-4,TRBJ2-1,CASSASPSGSFNEQFF,TGTGCCAGCAGTGCTTCCCCCAGCGGGAGCTTCAATGAGCAGTTCTTC
.,.,TRBV29-1,TRBJ2-5,CSVRLRETQYF,TGCAGCGTAAGATTGAGAGAGACCCAGTACTTC
.,.,TRBV5-1,TRBJ1-4,CASSLGLTATNEKLFF,TGCGCCAGCAGCTTGGGACTCACCGCAACTAATGAAAAACTGTTTTTT
.,.,TRBV29-1,TRBJ1-1,CSVLTETEAFF,TGCAGCGTTCTCACAGAGACTGAAGCTTTCTTT
medium-sized,.,TRBV29-1,TRBJ2-7,CSGRTLYEQYF,TGCAGCGGCCGAACCCTCTACGAGCAGTACTTC
once,TRBD1,TRBV7-2,TRBJ1-3,CASSDRGRENTIYF,TGTGCCAGCAGCGATAGGGGGCGCGAGAACACCATATATTTT
.,.,TRBV27,TRBJ1-3,CASSLGGEGNTIYF,TGTGCCAGCAGTTTGGGGGGTGAAGGAAACACCATATATTTT
.,.,TRBV6-5,TRBJ2-5,CASSYPGRYQETQYF,TGTGCCAGCAGTTACCCCGGACGGTACCAAGAGACCCAGTACTTC
.,TRBD1,TRBV10-3,TRBJ1-1,CAISKGQGLIRTEAFF,TGTGCCATCAGTAAGGGACAGGGGTTAATCCGGACTGAAGCTTTCTTT
once,TRBD1,TRBV5-4,TRBJ2-3,CASSPGQDTDTQYF,TGTGCCAGCAGCCCAGGACAGGACACAGATACGCAGTATTTT
.,TRBD2,TRBV7-6,TRBJ2-1,CASSLAYPGTSGGAYNEQFF,TGTGCCAGCAGCTTAGCCTACCCCGGGACTAGCGGGGGGGCCTACAATGAGCAGTTCTTC
once,TRBD1,TRBV3-1/TRBV3-2,TRBJ2-7,CASSQDRQGSNPYEQYF,TGTGCCAGCAGCCAAGACCGACAGGGCTCCAACCCCTACGAGCAGTACTTC
.,.,TRBV29-1,TRBJ2-7,CSVAEGMGEQYF,TGCAGCGTTGCGGAGGGTATGGGAGAGCAGTACTTC
.,.,TRBV24-1,TRBJ2-1,CATSDPRGGYLNEQFF,TGTGCCACCAGTGATCCCAGGGGGGGCTACCTCAATGAGCAGTTCTTC
.,.,TRBV18,TRBJ2-1,CASSPLTGGVGSYNEQFF,TGTGCCAGCTCACCATTGACGGGGGGCGTGGGGTCCTACAATGAGCAGTTCTTC
.,.,TRBV5-1,TRBJ2-2,CASSLEVGELFF,TGCGCCAGCAGCTTGGAAGTCGGGGAGCTGTTTTTT
.,.,TRBV5-3,TRBJ1-4,CARTRGEQDEKLFF,TGTGCCAGAACCAGAGGGGAACAGGATGAAAAACTGTTTTTT
.,TRBD2,TRBV3-1/TRBV3-2,TRBJ2-2,CASSQEWEGGSTGELFF,TGTGCCAGCAGCCAAGAGTGGGAGGGAGGAAGCACCGGGGAGCTGTTTTTT
.,TRBD1,TRBV5-1,TRBJ2-7,CASSRDRGQTYEQYF,TGCGCCAGCAGTCGCGACAGGGGGCAAACCTACGAGCAGTACTTC
.,.,TRBV7-9,TRBJ2-5,CASSLAPWGAWETQYF,TGTGCCAGCAGCTTAGCGCCCTGGGGCGCCTGGGAGACCCAGTACTTC
once,.,TRBV6-5,TRBJ2-7,CASSSPGSYEQYF,TGTGCCAGCAGCTCTCCTGGGTCCTACGAGCAGTACTTC
.,.,TRBV11-3,TRBJ1-1,CASSYSNTEAFF,TGTGCCAGCAGCTACTCGAACACTGAAGCTTTCTTT
.,.,TRBV11-2,TRBJ1-5,CASSPEANQPQHF,TGTGCCAGCAGCCCTGAGGCAAATCAGCCCCAGCATTTT
.,.,TRBV7-9,TRBJ1-1,CASSPKGQGSDTEAFF,TGTGCCAGCAGCCCCAAGGGGCAGGGTTCAGACACTGAAGCTTTCTTT
few,.,TRBV20-1,TRBJ2-1,CSAQGPNEQFF,TGCAGTGCACAGGGCCCCAATGAGCAGTTCTTC
.,.,TRBV4-1,TRBJ1-3,CASSQVLGESSGNTIYF,TGCGCCAGCAGCCAAGTTCTTGGGGAGAGCTCTGGAAACACCATATATTTT
once,.,TRBV10-1,TRBJ1-1,CASSESAGNEMGAFF,TGCGCCAGCAGTGAGTCAGCCGGGAACGAGATGGGGGCTTTCTTT